Included here is one T cell receptor beta chain sequence, with context. Its cognate antigen is unknown. This sample was included in a study of OX40 agonist ivuxolimab in advanced cancers. Study background: Partial response was recorded in three patients: one hepatocellular carcinoma and two cutaneous melanoma cases. Study-wide results and limits: CD4+ and CD8+ blood T cells expanded clonally by week 6 at 0.1 to 3.0 mg/kg.

The CDR3 has 17 residues. V lost 3 bases, J lost 8 bases, and 13 bases stayed unmatched. Germline loops: CDR1 SGHTS, CDR2 YDEGEE. The protocol was immunoSEQ multiplex PCR, while the TCRdb copy is restricted to in-frame clones and leaves out a portion. Altogether some 86,000 clones are present, approximately 85% being singletons, with the ten largest covering about 4%. The chain employs TRBV5-8 and TRBJ2-1; 11 bases map to TRBD2. The specimen comprised CD4+ or CD8+ T cells sorted from blood, sampled in a trial of the OX40 agonist ivuxolimab. This clonotype was obtained from an adult with an advanced solid tumor such as melanoma, head and neck, liver or kidney cancer. In nucleotides, the CDR3 is TGTGCCAGCAGCTCGGCTATTAGCGGGAGGGCCGGCGATGAGCAGTTCTTC. Translated, it gives CASSSAISGRAGDEQFF.